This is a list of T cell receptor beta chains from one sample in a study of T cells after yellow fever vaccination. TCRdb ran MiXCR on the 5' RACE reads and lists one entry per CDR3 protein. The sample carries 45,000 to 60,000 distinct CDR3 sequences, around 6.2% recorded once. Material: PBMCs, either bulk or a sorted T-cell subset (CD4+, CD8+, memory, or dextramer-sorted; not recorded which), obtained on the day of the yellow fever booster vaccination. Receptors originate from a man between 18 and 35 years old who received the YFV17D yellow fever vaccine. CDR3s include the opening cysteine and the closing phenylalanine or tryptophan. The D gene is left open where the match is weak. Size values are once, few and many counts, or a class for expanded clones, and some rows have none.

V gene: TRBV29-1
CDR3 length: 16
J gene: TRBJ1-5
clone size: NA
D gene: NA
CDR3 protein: CSVAGGAFDSNQPQHF
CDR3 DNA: TGCAGCGTTGCGGGTGGGGCCTTTGATAGCAATCAGCCCCAGCATTTT

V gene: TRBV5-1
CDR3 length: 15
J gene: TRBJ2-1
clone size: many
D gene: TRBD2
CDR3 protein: CASTTGTSYSDEQFF
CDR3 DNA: TGCGCCAGCACAACCGGGACTAGTTATTCTGATGAGCAGTTCTTC

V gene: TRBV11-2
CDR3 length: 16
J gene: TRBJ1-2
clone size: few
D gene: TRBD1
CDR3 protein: CASSSGWTGDNYGYTF
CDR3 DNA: TGTGCCAGCAGCTCCGGCTGGACAGGGGACAACTATGGCTACACCTTC

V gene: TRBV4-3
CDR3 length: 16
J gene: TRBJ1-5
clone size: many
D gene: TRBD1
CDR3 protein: CASSQDYDRAYQPQHF
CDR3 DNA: TGCGCCAGCAGCCAAGACTATGACAGGGCTTATCAGCCCCAGCATTTT

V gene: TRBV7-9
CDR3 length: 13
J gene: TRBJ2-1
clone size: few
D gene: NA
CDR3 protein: CASSFEAFNEQFF
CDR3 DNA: TGTGCCAGCAGCTTCGAGGCGTTCAATGAGCAGTTCTTC

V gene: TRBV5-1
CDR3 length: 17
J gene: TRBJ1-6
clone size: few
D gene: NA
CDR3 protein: CASSLDLGSSYNSPLHF
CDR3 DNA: TGCGCCAGCAGCTTGGATCTGGGGAGCTCCTATAATTCACCCCTCCACTTT

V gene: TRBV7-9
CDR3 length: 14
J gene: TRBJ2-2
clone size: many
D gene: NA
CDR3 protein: CASSLRAPERELFF
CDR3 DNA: TGTGCCAGCAGCTTAAGGGCCCCCGAAAGGGAGCTGTTTTTT

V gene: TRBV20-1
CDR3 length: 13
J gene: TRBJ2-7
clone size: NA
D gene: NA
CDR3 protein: CSASGDNSYEQYF
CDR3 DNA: TGCAGTGCTAGTGGGGACAACTCCTACGAGCAGTACTTC

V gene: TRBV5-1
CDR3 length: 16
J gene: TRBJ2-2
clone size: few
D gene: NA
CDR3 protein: CASSLIRVQGTGELFF
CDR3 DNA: TGCGCCAGCAGCTTGATCAGGGTTCAAGGGACCGGGGAGCTGTTTTTT

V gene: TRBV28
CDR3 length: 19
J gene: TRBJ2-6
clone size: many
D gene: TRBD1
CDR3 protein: CASSLGTGTYYSGANVLTF
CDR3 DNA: TGTGCCAGCAGTTTGGGGACAGGGACGTATTACTCTGGGGCCAACGTCCTGACTTTC

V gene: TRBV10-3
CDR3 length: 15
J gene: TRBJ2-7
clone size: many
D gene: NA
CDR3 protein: CAISGGTGSSYEQYF
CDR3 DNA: TGTGCCATCAGTGGAGGGACGGGGAGCTCCTACGAGCAGTACTTC

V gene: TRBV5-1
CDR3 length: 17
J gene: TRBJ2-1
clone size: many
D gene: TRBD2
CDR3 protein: CASSSGLAGKSYNEQFF
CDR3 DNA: TGCGCCAGCAGCTCCGGACTAGCGGGGAAATCCTACAATGAGCAGTTCTTC

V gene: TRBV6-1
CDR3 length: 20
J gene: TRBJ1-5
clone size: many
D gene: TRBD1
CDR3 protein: CASIRTGGRAWDYSNQPQHF
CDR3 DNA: TGTGCCAGCATCAGGACAGGGGGACGGGCCTGGGATTATAGCAATCAGCCCCAGCATTTT

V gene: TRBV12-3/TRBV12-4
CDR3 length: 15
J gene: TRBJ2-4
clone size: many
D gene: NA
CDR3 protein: CASSRPTRAKNIQYF
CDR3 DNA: TGTGCCAGCAGTCGCCCGACACGGGCCAAAAACATTCAGTACTTC

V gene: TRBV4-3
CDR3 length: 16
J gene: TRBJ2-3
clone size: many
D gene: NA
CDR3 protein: CASSQSRGSTTDTQYF
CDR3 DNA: TGCGCCAGCAGCCAATCCCGGGGGTCGACGACAGATACGCAGTATTTT

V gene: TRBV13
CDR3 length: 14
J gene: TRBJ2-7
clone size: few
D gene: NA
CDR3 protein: CASSFHPGSYEQYF
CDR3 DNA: TGTGCCAGCAGCTTTCACCCTGGTTCCTACGAGCAGTACTTC

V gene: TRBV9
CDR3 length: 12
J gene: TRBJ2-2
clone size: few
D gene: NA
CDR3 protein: CASSVHTGELFF
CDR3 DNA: TGTGCCAGCAGCGTCCACACCGGGGAGCTGTTTTTT

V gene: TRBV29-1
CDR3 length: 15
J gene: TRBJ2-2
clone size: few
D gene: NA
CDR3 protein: CSVEDQGASSGELFF
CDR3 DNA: TGCAGCGTTGAAGATCAAGGGGCCAGCTCCGGGGAGCTGTTTTTT

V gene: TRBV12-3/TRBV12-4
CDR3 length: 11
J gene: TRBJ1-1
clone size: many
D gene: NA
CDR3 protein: CASSLSREAFF
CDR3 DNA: TGTGCCAGCAGTTTATCTAGGGAAGCTTTCTTT

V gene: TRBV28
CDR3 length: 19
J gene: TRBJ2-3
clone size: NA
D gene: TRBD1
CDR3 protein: CASSFLVIGSGTGADTQYF
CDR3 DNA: TGTGCCAGCAGCTTCCTAGTTATCGGCTCCGGGACAGGGGCAGATACGCAGTATTTT

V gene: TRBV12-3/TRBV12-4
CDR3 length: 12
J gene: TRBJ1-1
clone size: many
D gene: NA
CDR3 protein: CASSRGGTEAFF
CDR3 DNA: TGTGCCAGCAGTCGAGGGGGTACTGAAGCTTTCTTT

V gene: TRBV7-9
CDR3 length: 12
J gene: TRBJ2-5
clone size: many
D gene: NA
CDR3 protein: CASRQRGETQYF
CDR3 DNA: TGTGCCAGCAGGCAGAGGGGAGAGACCCAGTACTTC

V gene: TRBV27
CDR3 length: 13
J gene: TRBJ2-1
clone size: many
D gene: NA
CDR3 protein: CASSLSQYNEQFF
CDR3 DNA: TGTGCCAGCAGTTTAAGCCAGTACAATGAGCAGTTCTTC

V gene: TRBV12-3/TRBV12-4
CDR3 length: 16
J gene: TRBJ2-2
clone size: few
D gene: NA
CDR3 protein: CASSSPGRGDTGELFF
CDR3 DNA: TGTGCCAGCAGCAGCCCGGGGCGGGGAGACACCGGGGAGCTGTTTTTT

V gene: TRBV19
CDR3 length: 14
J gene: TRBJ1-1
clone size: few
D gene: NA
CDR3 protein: CASSMYDLNTEAFF
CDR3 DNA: TGTGCCAGTAGTATGTACGACTTGAACACTGAAGCTTTCTTT

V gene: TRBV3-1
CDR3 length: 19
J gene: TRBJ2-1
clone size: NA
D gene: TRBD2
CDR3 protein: CASSQDSPSGGHYRYEQFF
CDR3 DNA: TGTGCCAGCAGCCAAGATAGTCCTAGCGGGGGGCACTATAGGTATGAGCAGTTCTTC

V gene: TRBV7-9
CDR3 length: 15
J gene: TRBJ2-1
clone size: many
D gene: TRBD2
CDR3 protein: CASSIRLADNNEQFF
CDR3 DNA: TGTGCCAGCAGCATCAGACTAGCGGACAACAATGAGCAGTTCTTC

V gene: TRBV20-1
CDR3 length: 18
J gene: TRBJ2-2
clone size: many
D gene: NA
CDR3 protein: CSAPVAGGGLYNTGELFF
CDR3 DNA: TGCAGTGCCCCCGTCGCAGGGGGGGGCCTGTATAACACCGGGGAGCTGTTTTTT

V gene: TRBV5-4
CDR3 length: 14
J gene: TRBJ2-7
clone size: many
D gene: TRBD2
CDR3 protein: CASSTSGRSYEQYF
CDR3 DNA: TGTGCCAGCTCGACTAGCGGTCGCTCCTACGAGCAGTACTTC

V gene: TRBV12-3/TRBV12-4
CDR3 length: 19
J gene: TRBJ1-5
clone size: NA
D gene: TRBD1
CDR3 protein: CASSGGPGQGSVGNQPQHF
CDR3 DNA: TGTGCCAGCAGTGGGGGTCCGGGACAGGGATCGGTCGGCAATCAGCCCCAGCATTTT

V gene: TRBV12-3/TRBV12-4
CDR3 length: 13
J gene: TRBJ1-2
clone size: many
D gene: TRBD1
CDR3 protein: CASSFNRGGGYTF
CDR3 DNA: TGTGCCAGCAGTTTCAACAGGGGAGGTGGCTACACCTTC

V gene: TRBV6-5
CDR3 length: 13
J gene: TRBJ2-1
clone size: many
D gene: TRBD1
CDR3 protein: CASSYRTGNEQFF
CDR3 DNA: TGTGCCAGCAGTTACCGGACAGGCAATGAGCAGTTCTTC

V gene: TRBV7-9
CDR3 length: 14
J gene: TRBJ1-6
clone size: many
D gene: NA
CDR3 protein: CASDTGIGDSPLHF
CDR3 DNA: TGTGCCAGTGATACAGGGATCGGGGATTCACCCCTCCACTTT

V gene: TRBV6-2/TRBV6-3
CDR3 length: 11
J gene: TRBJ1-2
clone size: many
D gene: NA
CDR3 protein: CASSTGLGYTF
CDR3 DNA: TGTGCCAGCAGTACGGGGCTAGGCTACACCTTC

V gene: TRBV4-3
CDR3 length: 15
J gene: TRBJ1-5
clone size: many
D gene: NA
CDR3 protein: CASSQATGRNQPQHF
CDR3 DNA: TGCGCCAGCAGCCAAGCTACAGGGCGGAATCAGCCCCAGCATTTT

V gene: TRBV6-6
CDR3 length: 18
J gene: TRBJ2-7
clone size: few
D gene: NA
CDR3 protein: CASSSPSTDRYIVYEQYF
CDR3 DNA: TGTGCCAGCAGCTCACCCTCAACCGACAGGTATATTGTCTACGAGCAGTACTTC

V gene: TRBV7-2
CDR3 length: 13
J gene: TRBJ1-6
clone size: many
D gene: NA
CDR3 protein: CASSPRPDSPLHF
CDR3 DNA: TGTGCCAGCAGCCCCAGGCCAGATTCACCCCTCCACTTT